Below, 21 T cell receptor beta chains from the same sample are listed, as sequenced in a study of T cell changes during pregnancy in multiple sclerosis. Produced via immunoSEQ multiplex PCR; TCRdb's table is partial and in-frame only. This table has approximately 29,000 clones, 75% to 95% appearing once. Sequencing was performed on CD8+ T cells from peripheral blood mononuclear cells, taken before pregnancy. The origin of the receptors is a female donor with multiple sclerosis, enrolled in a pregnancy study.

This chain links TRBV4-3 with TRBJ1-2; D remains ambiguous. This CDR3 spans 18 amino acids. V lost 0 bases to trimming and J lost 7 bases, with 24 bases between them. Germline CDR1 and CDR2: LGHNA and YSLEER. The CDR3: CASSQDLTNYGPSIGYTF. The CDR3 DNA follows: TGCGCCAGCAGCCAAGATCTCACTAACTATGGCCCTTCAATTGGCTACACCTTC.

This clone was detected only once. The chain couples TRBV10-3 to TRBJ2-5; 13 bases are shared with TRBD2. The CDR3 length is 16 residues. Trimming took 3 bases from V and 5 from J; bases not matched to a gene: 6. The germline V gene encodes CDR1 ENHRY and CDR2 SYGVKD. CDR3 sequence: CAISDWTSGSGETQYF. The CDR3 coding sequence is TGTGCCATCAGTGATTGGACTAGCGGGAGCGGCGAGACCCAGTACTTC.

This chain links TRBV15 with TRBJ2-7, with a weak D call TRBD2 (6 bases). This CDR3 has 13 amino acids. V lost 8 bases to trimming and J lost 3 bases, with 14 bases between them. Germline V lookup: CDR1 LNHNV, CDR2 YYDKDF (reference sequence). The CDR3 nucleotides are TGTGCCACCCGGGCGGGAACTGACTACGAGCAGTACTTC. It encodes CATRAGTDYEQYF.

This rearrangement joins TRBV5-1 to TRBJ2-1; no definite D call. CDR3 length: 14 amino acids. Trimming took 0 bases from V and 6 from J, leaving 10 bases between them. Germline V gene lookup returns CDR1 SGHRS and CDR2 YFSETQ. CDR3 coding DNA: TGCGCCAGCAGCTTGGAGCTACAGAGCAATGAGCAGTTCTTC. Amino acid sequence: CASSLELQSNEQFF.

V is TRBV5-5 and J is TRBJ1-1; 7 nucleotides match TRBD1. The J segment lost 4 bases and the V segment lost 0 bases, leaving 9 bases of the junction unmatched. The CDR3 covers 16 residues. From germline, CDR1 is SGHKS and CDR2 YYEKEE (reference sequence). CDR3 nucleotides: TGTGCCAGCAGCTTGGGACACAGGGGAGTTGGCACTGAAGCTTTCTTT. This sequence encodes CASSLGHRGVGTEAFF.

The chain combines TRBV5-6 with TRBJ2-3; 10 bases match TRBD2. Germline V lookup: CDR1 SGHDT, CDR2 YYEEEE. V lost 1 base and J lost 0; bases outside the gene matches: 8. The CDR3 covers 18 residues. For the CDR3, the DNA is TGTGCCAGCAGCTTGTGGAGCGGGAGGGCCCCTAGCACAGATACGCAGTATTTT. Its protein product is CASSLWSGRAPSTDTQYF.

DNA for the CDR3: TGTGCCAGCAGCCTCGGACAACCCTACAATGAGCAGTTCTTC. Translated, it gives CASSLGQPYNEQFF. The chain joins TRBV5-6 to TRBJ2-1; D is possibly TRBD1 (5 bases). V lost 4 bases and J 2 bases, leaving 10 bases between the germline ends. CDR3 length equals 14 residues. Per the germline V gene, CDR1 is SGHDT and CDR2 is YYEEEE.

This clone was seen only once. This chain joins TRBV10-3 and TRBJ2-2, with a tentative D call TRBD2 (6 bases). Trimming removed 7 bases from V and 5 bases from J, with 17 bases in between. The CDR3 has 15 residues. Germline lookup yields CDR1 ENHRY and CDR2 SYGVKD. The CDR3 sequence is CAINPGAWRTGELFF. The CDR3 DNA is TGTGCCATCAACCCGGGAGCTTGGAGAACCGGGGAGCTGTTTTTT.

This CDR3 is CASSPVAGSGANVLTF. CDR3 coding DNA: TGCGCCAGCAGCCCCGTCGCGGGGTCTGGGGCCAACGTCCTGACTTTC. The chain recombines TRBV4-3 with TRBJ2-6, with D maybe TRBD2 (6 bases). The V end was cut by 4 bases, the J end by 1 base, with 11 bases between. Germline V gene lookup returns CDR1 LGHNA and CDR2 YSLEER. CDR3 length: 16 amino acids.

This chain joins TRBV21-1 and TRBJ2-7; the listed D gene, TRBD2, was not tested against the DNA. TRBV21-1 is a documented pseudogene. This CDR3 has 17 residues. CDR3 in DNA: TGTGCCAGCAGCAAAGCGGGGCGGGAGGGAGCCTACCCGGAGCAGTACTTC. As protein: CASSKAGREGAYPEQYF.

V gene TRBV4-3 combines with J gene TRBJ2-1, with TRBD2 matching over 9 bases. The CDR3 is 15 residues long. The germline V gene encodes CDR1 LGHNA and CDR2 YSLEER. J gave up 8 bases and V 2 bases, and 7 bases lay outside the gene matches. The CDR3 DNA follows: TGCGCCAGCAGCCAAAAGACTAGCGGCGGCCATGAGCAGTTCTTC. Its protein is CASSQKTSGGHEQFF.

This clone has only one observation. This chain connects TRBV10-3 to TRBJ2-2, with D possibly being TRBD1 (6 bases). The CDR3 totals 14 residues. The V end lost 8 bases, the J end lost 2 bases, and 12 bases lay between the germline ends. Germline V gene sequence: CDR1 ENHRY, CDR2 SYGVKD. Written as DNA, the CDR3 is TGTGCCATCGGAGAGGACAGAAACACCGGGGAGCTGTTTTTT. The encoded protein is CAIGEDRNTGELFF.

The chain's CDR3 is CASSLSGDKYNEQFF. Written as DNA, the CDR3 is TGTGCCAGCAGCCTCAGCGGGGACAAATACAATGAGCAGTTCTTC. The rearrangement uses TRBV9 and TRBJ2-1, with a weak D call TRBD2 (7 bases). V was trimmed by 4 bases and J by 4 bases, leaving 15 bases between them. The V gene's germline CDR1 is SGDLS and CDR2 YYNGEE. The CDR3 has 15 residues.

The rearrangement joins TRBV7-9 to TRBJ2-7, with TRBD2 matching over 13 bases. The CDR3 extends over 17 amino acids. After removal of 5 bases from V and 2 bases from J, the junction contained 9 bases not matched to a gene. Germline V gene sequence: CDR1 SEHNR, CDR2 FQNEAQ (reference sequence). Here the CDR3 DNA reads TGTGCCAGCAGCCCCCGACTAGCGGGAGGCCCCCCCTACGAGCAGTACTTC. Translation gives CASSPRLAGGPPYEQYF. Looking up the rest from reference TRBV7-9 and TRBJ2-7 gives the full variable domain: DTGVSQNPRHKITKRGQNVTFRCDPISEHNRLYWYRQTLGQGPEFLTYFQNEAQLEKSRLLSDRFSAERPKGSFSTLEIQRTEQGDSAMYLCASSPRLAGGPPYEQYFGPGTRLTVT.

The rearrangement uses TRBV19 and TRBJ2-1, with TRBD1 matching over 7 bases. Germline loops: CDR1 LNHDA, CDR2 SQIVND (reference sequence). The CDR3 contains 13 residues. The V gene end was trimmed by 6 bases and the J gene end by 8 bases; junction bases not matched to a gene: 7. In nucleotides, the CDR3 is TGTGCCAGTAGGACGATCGGACAGGATGAGCAGTTCTTC. Amino acid sequence: CASRTIGQDEQFF.

The rearrangement joins TRBV11-2 to TRBJ2-5; 7 positions agree with TRBD2. This CDR3 contains 15 residues. CDR1 SGHAT and CDR2 FQNNGV come from the germline V gene. V gave up 1 base and J gave up 5 bases; unmatched junction bases: 7. CDR3 DNA sequence: TGTGCCAGCAGCTTAGCTGCGCGGGAGCTTGAGACCCAGTACTTC. As protein: CASSLAARELETQYF.

The chain is built from TRBV30 and TRBJ2-7; TRBD2 matches 7 bases. Germline CDR1 GTSNPN, CDR2 SVGIG (reference sequence). The CDR3 loop spans 16 amino acids. V lost 2 bases, J lost 5 bases, and 15 bases stayed unmatched. The CDR3 region is CAWSKGAGVGHDEQYF. Here the CDR3 DNA reads TGTGCCTGGAGTAAAGGGGCGGGAGTAGGGCACGACGAGCAGTACTTC.

The chain has TRBV6-1 and TRBJ2-5, with 11 bases fitting TRBD1. The CDR3 totals 13 residues. Germline CDR1 MNHNS, CDR2 SASEGT. The V and J ends lost 11 bases and 3 bases, in that order; junction bases with no gene match: 5. The CDR3 loop reads CAGQGAFEETQYF. The CDR3 DNA sequence: TGTGCCGGACAGGGGGCGTTTGAAGAGACCCAGTACTTC.

The rearrangement links TRBV18 to TRBJ2-7; 11 nucleotides agree with TRBD1. The V gene end was trimmed by 6 bases and the J gene end by 4 bases; junction bases not matched to a gene: 8. The germline V gene encodes CDR1 KGHSH and CDR2 LQKENI. This CDR3 has 15 residues. The CDR3 DNA follows: TGTGCCAGCTCCCCCGTTGGACAGGGGGCTTACGAGCAGTACTTC. Protein sequence: CASSPVGQGAYEQYF. The complete variable domain, with remaining parts taken from reference TRBV18 and TRBJ2-7, reads NAGVMQNPRHLVRRRGQEARLRCSPMKGHSHVYWYRQLPEEGLKFMVYLQKENIIDESGMPKERFSAEFPKEGPSILRIQQVVRGDSAAYFCASSPVGQGAYEQYFGPGTRLTVT.

The chain has TRBV2 and TRBJ2-7; TRBD1 aligns across 9 bases. Trimming at V came to 6 bases and at J to 1 base, leaving 4 bases not matched to a gene. Germline CDR1 is SNHLY and CDR2 is FYNNEI. The CDR3 is 14 residues long. CDR3 in amino acids: CASRPGQGSYEQYF. The CDR3 DNA follows: TGTGCCAGCAGGCCGGGACAGGGATCCTACGAGCAGTACTTC.

This clone was found a few times. The chain carries TRBV6-4 and TRBJ2-3; TRBD1 aligns across 8 bases. The V gene's germline CDR1 is MRHNA and CDR2 SNTAGT. V lost 5 bases, J lost 0 bases, and 4 bases stayed unmatched. CDR3 length: 15 amino acids. The CDR3 protein is CASSLTGGSTDTQYF. CDR3 nucleotides: TGTGCCAGCAGTCTCACAGGGGGGAGCACAGATACGCAGTATTTT.